This is a list of T cell receptor beta chains from one sample in a study of regulatory T cells in long-lasting Graves disease. TCRdb redid the calling of the multiplex PCR reads with MiXCR, one entry per CDR3 protein. The sample includes some 450,000 distinct CDR3 sequences, about a sixth seen only once; the top ten take about 10%. The sample also formed part of further work on T cells in Graves' hyperthyroidism and ophthalmopathy.

The sample was peripheral blood mononuclear cells (PBMCs), taken at new diagnosis, from a patient treated with antithyroid drugs. These receptor sequences come from a woman in her twenties or thirties with Graves disease. Both conserved end residues are part of each CDR3. D genes are given only for firm matches. Size is omitted from some rows. Given values are once, few, many or a class for expanded clones.

CDR3 protein,CDR3 DNA,clone size,D gene,J gene,V gene
CATSVRSGSGFNEQFF,TGTGCCACCAGCGTGCGTAGCGGGAGCGGCTTCAATGAGCAGTTCTTC,many,TRBD2,TRBJ2-1,TRBV15
CASVGTLAKNIQYF,TGTGCCAGCGTCGGCACACTAGCCAAAAACATTCAGTACTTC,many,-,TRBJ2-4,TRBV28
CASNHEADTQYF,TGTGCCAGCAACCATGAGGCGGATACGCAGTATTTT,few,-,TRBJ2-3,TRBV3-1
CAISAGVNRRPEAFF,TGTGCCATCAGCGCTGGTGTTAATCGCCGGCCTGAAGCTTTCTTT,many,-,TRBJ1-1,TRBV10-3
CASSYFTQGPSNEKLFF,TGTGCCAGCAGTTACTTTACCCAGGGGCCCTCTAATGAAAAACTGTTTTTT,-,-,TRBJ1-4,TRBV10-1
CASSQARLSSSYEQYF,TGTGCCAGCAGCCAGGCCCGGTTATCCAGCTCCTACGAGCAGTACTTC,many,-,TRBJ2-7,TRBV6-1
CASSFAGSGTEAFF,TGTGCCAGCAGTTTCGCTGGATCTGGCACTGAAGCTTTCTTT,many,-,TRBJ1-1,TRBV28
CAWSTDEQFF,TGTGCCTGGAGTACGGATGAGCAGTTCTTC,many,-,TRBJ2-1,TRBV30
CASSLERESGQYF,TGCGCCAGCAGCTTGGAGCGGGAGTCGGGGCAGTACTTC,-,TRBD2,TRBJ2-7,TRBV5-1
CSARATEGPLIGGQFF,TGCAGTGCTAGGGCCACCGAGGGCCCCCTAATCGGGGGGCAGTTCTTC,-,-,TRBJ2-1,TRBV20-1
CASSSSGTLAEQYF,TGTGCCAGCAGCTCATCCGGGACGCTAGCCGAGCAGTACTTC,-,-,TRBJ2-7,TRBV7-8
CASSKGLLRKYF,TGTGCCAGCAGTAAGGGACTTCTCCGAAAGTACTTC,few,-,TRBJ2-7,TRBV28
CASTPEAGVPDTQYF,TGTGCCAGCACCCCAGAAGCGGGAGTCCCAGATACGCAGTATTTT,-,TRBD2,TRBJ2-3,TRBV6-1
CASSSQRSYNEQFF,TGTGCCAGCAGTTCTCAGCGCTCCTACAATGAGCAGTTCTTC,many,-,TRBJ2-1,TRBV6-2/TRBV6-3
CASSLEADADTQYF,TGTGCCAGCAGCTTAGAGGCGGACGCAGATACGCAGTATTTT,-,-,TRBJ2-3,TRBV7-2
CASSRTGTSGSLF,TGTGCCAGCAGCCGTACCGGGACTAGCGGGAGTCTCTTC,many,TRBD2,TRBJ2-4,TRBV3-1
CSARGGAGYQPQHF,TGCAGTGCTAGGGGGGGAGCCGGTTATCAGCCCCAGCATTTT,many,-,TRBJ1-5,TRBV20-1
CASSVGGSDWTEAFF,TGTGCCAGCAGCGTGGGCGGCTCCGATTGGACTGAAGCTTTCTTT,many,-,TRBJ1-1,TRBV9
CASSATSGASVLTF,TGTGCCAGCAGCGCGACATCTGGGGCCAGCGTCCTGACTTTC,-,-,TRBJ2-6,TRBV3-1
CSASSLAGSQETQYF,TGCAGTGCTAGTTCCCTAGCGGGTTCCCAAGAGACCCAGTACTTC,many,TRBD2,TRBJ2-5,TRBV20-1
CASRIAGGGDNEQFF,TGTGCCAGCAGGATAGCGGGAGGAGGGGACAATGAGCAGTTCTTC,-,TRBD2,TRBJ2-1,TRBV12-3/TRBV12-4
CATPPGLAGLEQFF,TGTGCCACCCCCCCGGGACTAGCGGGATTAGAGCAGTTCTTC,-,TRBD2,TRBJ2-1,TRBV28
CASSYRGNSPLHF,TGTGCCAGCAGTTACCGGGGTAATTCACCCCTCCACTTT,-,-,TRBJ1-6,TRBV6-2/TRBV6-3
CASSTGQGGTDTQYF,TGTGCCAGCAGTACCGGACAGGGGGGCACAGATACGCAGTATTTT,many,TRBD1,TRBJ2-3,TRBV6-1
CASSYGTSGPTDTQYF,TGTGCCAGCAGCTACGGGACTAGCGGACCCACAGATACGCAGTATTTT,many,TRBD2,TRBJ2-3,TRBV11-3
CASKQGYKNGYTF,TGTGCCAGTAAACAGGGCTACAAAAATGGCTACACCTTC,few,-,TRBJ1-2,TRBV19
CASKEENTQYF,TGTGCCAGCAAGGAAGAGAATACGCAGTATTTT,-,-,TRBJ2-3,TRBV2
CAIRQGTNQPQHF,TGTGCCATCCGACAGGGTACCAATCAGCCCCAGCATTTT,many,TRBD1,TRBJ1-5,TRBV10-3
CASSNIVMEQYF,TGTGCCAGCAGTAATATTGTAATGGAGCAGTACTTC,many,-,TRBJ2-7,TRBV12-3/TRBV12-4
CASRTSGSSGANVLTF,TGTGCCAGCAGAACTAGCGGCAGCTCTGGGGCCAACGTCCTGACTTTC,-,TRBD2,TRBJ2-6,TRBV12-3/TRBV12-4
CAISDAGSGSKVPSDTQYF,TGTGCCATCAGTGATGCGGGTAGCGGGAGTAAAGTACCCTCAGATACGCAGTATTTT,many,TRBD2,TRBJ2-3,TRBV10-3
CASEMGLSISDTQYF,TGTGCCAGCGAGATGGGCCTAAGCATTTCAGATACGCAGTATTTT,many,-,TRBJ2-3,TRBV2
CASSTLSAGTESYEQYF,TGTGCCAGTAGTACACTATCTGCCGGGACAGAGTCCTACGAGCAGTACTTC,few,TRBD1,TRBJ2-7,TRBV19
CASSPRQGRSSPLHF,TGTGCCAGCAGCCCAAGACAGGGGAGAAGTTCACCCCTCCACTTT,many,TRBD1,TRBJ1-6,TRBV13
CASRPAGGQGNEQFF,TGTGCCAGCAGGCCAGCCGGCGGTCAGGGGAATGAGCAGTTCTTC,many,-,TRBJ2-1,TRBV11-2
CASTTGGGTEAFF,TGTGCCAGCACCACCGGCGGGGGCACTGAAGCTTTCTTT,few,-,TRBJ1-1,TRBV7-2
CASRETGRVVPLHF,TGTGCCAGCAGGGAAACAGGGAGGGTAGTACCCCTCCACTTT,-,-,TRBJ1-6,TRBV6-1
CASSYRANNYGYTF,TGTGCCAGCAGTTACCGGGCCAATAACTATGGCTACACCTTC,-,-,TRBJ1-2,TRBV6-2/TRBV6-3
CASSSPGHVGQPQHF,TGTGCCAGCAGTTCACCGGGGCACGTCGGTCAGCCCCAGCATTTT,many,-,TRBJ1-5,TRBV7-9
CASGVRGSYEQYF,TGTGCCAGCGGCGTCAGGGGGTCCTACGAGCAGTACTTC,few,TRBD1,TRBJ2-7,TRBV11-2
CASSLPTGGSRFTEAFF,TGTGCCAGCAGTTTACCGACAGGGGGTTCTCGATTCACTGAAGCTTTCTTT,-,TRBD1,TRBJ1-1,TRBV28
CSSGQAEQFF,TGCAGCTCGGGACAGGCTGAGCAGTTCTTC,many,TRBD1,TRBJ2-1,TRBV29-1
CASSYSSGLAGNEQFF,TGTGCCAGCAGTTACTCTTCCGGACTAGCGGGCAATGAGCAGTTCTTC,many,TRBD2,TRBJ2-1,TRBV6-2/TRBV6-3
CASSLFGTSPTNTEAFF,TGTGCCAGCAGTTTATTCGGGACAAGCCCGACGAACACTGAAGCTTTCTTT,many,-,TRBJ1-1,TRBV27
CASSLDLGQTPYGYTF,TGTGCCAGCAGCTTAGATCTAGGACAGACCCCCTATGGCTACACCTTC,many,-,TRBJ1-2,TRBV11-2
CASTRGQPGDTQYF,TGTGCCAGCACCCGAGGACAGCCCGGGGATACGCAGTATTTT,many,-,TRBJ2-3,TRBV2
CASSLDYASGSNTGELFF,TGTGCCAGCAGCTTGGATTACGCTAGCGGCTCGAACACCGGGGAGCTGTTTTTT,many,TRBD2,TRBJ2-2,TRBV11-2
CASSLGRFNYGYTF,TGTGCCAGCAGCTTGGGACGGTTCAACTATGGCTACACCTTC,-,-,TRBJ1-2,TRBV5-6
CASSLDRVFPDQPQHF,TGTGCCAGCAGTTTAGACAGGGTCTTCCCCGATCAGCCCCAGCATTTT,few,-,TRBJ1-5,TRBV12-3/TRBV12-4
CASSSTGMTYNEQFF,TGCGCCAGCAGCTCAACAGGGATGACCTACAATGAGCAGTTCTTC,-,-,TRBJ2-1,TRBV5-1
CASSYRTAADTQYF,TGTGCCAGCAGTTACAGGACCGCCGCAGATACGCAGTATTTT,few,-,TRBJ2-3,TRBV3-1
CASSGGADTDTQYF,TGTGCCAGCAGTGGGGGGGCTGACACAGATACGCAGTATTTT,-,-,TRBJ2-3,TRBV6-1
CASSSPSQLAGVGSYEQYF,TGTGCCAGCAGTTCCCCTTCCCAACTAGCGGGAGTGGGCTCCTACGAGCAGTACTTC,-,TRBD2,TRBJ2-7,TRBV28
CASSNLGGEQYF,TGTGCCAGCAGCAACCTGGGGGGCGAGCAGTACTTC,many,-,TRBJ2-7,TRBV3-1